The rows below give T cell receptor beta chains drawn from one sample of a study of CD8+CD57+ T cells in acquired aplastic anemia. MiXCR, run by TCRdb on the reads, gives a single entry per CDR3 protein. The sample includes under 200,000 distinct CDR3 sequences, roughly 48% seen only once; the top ten take 2.5% to 3%. Sequenced: sorted CD4+, CD8+, or CD8+CD57+ T cells (not recorded which) from PBMCs. These TCRs come from a human donor with aplastic anemia. Both conserved end residues are part of each CDR3. The D gene is left open where the match is weak. The listing skips clone size in some rows; elsewhere it reads once, few, many or a size class.

TRBV19	TRBD1	TRBJ1-1	.	TGTGCCAGTAGTAAGTGGACAGGGGTCATGAACACTGAAGCTTTCTTT	CASSKWTGVMNTEAFF
TRBV19	TRBD1	TRBJ2-1	many	TGTGCCAGTAGTCGGAGACAGGGCTCCTACAATGAGCAGTTCTTC	CASSRRQGSYNEQFF
TRBV5-6	TRBD1	TRBJ1-1	many	TGTGCCAGCAGCTTGGTAGTAGGGGGCGCGGGAACTGAAGCTTTCTTT	CASSLVVGGAGTEAFF
TRBV5-1	TRBD2	TRBJ2-1	many	TGCGCCAGCAGCTTAAATGCGGGAGGCAATGAGCAGTTCTTC	CASSLNAGGNEQFF
TRBV12-3/TRBV12-4	.	TRBJ2-2	many	TGTGCCAGCAGTCCACCGAGACAGCCAAACACCGGGGAGCTGTTTTTT	CASSPPRQPNTGELFF
TRBV6-1	TRBD2	TRBJ2-7	.	TGTGCCAGCAGGCCGACTAGCGGGAGTACAGGCGAGCAGTGCTTC	CASRPTSGSTGEQCF
TRBV7-8	TRBD1	TRBJ1-1	many	TGTGCCAGCAGCCCGGGACAGGGACGTGAAGCTTTCTTT	CASSPGQGREAFF
TRBV20-1	TRBD1	TRBJ2-3	many	TGCAGTGCGTCTAAGGGGGCATACGATACGCAGTATTTT	CSASKGAYDTQYF
TRBV9	.	TRBJ1-1	few	TGTGCCAGCAGCGTAAAACAGGGAACTGAAGCTTTCTTT	CASSVKQGTEAFF
TRBV20-1	.	TRBJ2-3	.	TGCAGTGCTGCACAGCCAAGCACAGATACGCAGTATTTT	CSAAQPSTDTQYF
TRBV11-1	TRBD2	TRBJ2-3	.	TGTGCCAGCAGCTCCGTAGCGGGAGGGCCCGTAGCAGATACGCAGTATTTT	CASSSVAGGPVADTQYF
TRBV20-1	TRBD2	TRBJ2-3	many	TGCAGTGCCTTTGACGGGAGGAACACAGATACGCAGTATTTT	CSAFDGRNTDTQYF
TRBV7-2	.	TRBJ2-1	.	TGTGCCAGCAGCTTTGCTAGGACTGAGCAGTTCTTC	CASSFARTEQFF
TRBV18	.	TRBJ1-6	few	TGTGCCAGCCACTATAGCCTAAATTCACCCCTCCACTTT	CASHYSLNSPLHF
TRBV7-2	.	TRBJ2-7	many	TGTGCCAGCAGCGGGGGCGGTTTGAGCTCCTACGAGCAGTACTTC	CASSGGGLSSYEQYF
TRBV6-1	.	TRBJ2-3	many	TGTGCCAGCAGTGAAGGTCCAGCGGCAGATACGCAGTATTTT	CASSEGPAADTQYF
TRBV12-3/TRBV12-4	TRBD2	TRBJ2-3	.	TGTGCCAGCAGTTTGGATGGGGGGGTCGCAGATACGCAGTATTTT	CASSLDGGVADTQYF
TRBV24-1	TRBD1	TRBJ2-7	many	TGTGCCACCTCGACCGACAGGGGAAGGGGGCAGTACTTC	CATSTDRGRGQYF
TRBV6-5	.	TRBJ1-5	.	TGTGCCAGCAGTTACTCGAACGGTCAGCCCCAGCATTTT	CASSYSNGQPQHF
TRBV10-1	TRBD1	TRBJ2-5	few	TGCGCCAGCAGTGAGCATCAACAGGGGGACGAGACCCAGTACTTC	CASSEHQQGDETQYF
TRBV25-1	.	TRBJ1-1	many	TGTGCCAGCAGTGAATGGGGGGGCCGGAACACTGAAGCTTTCTTT	CASSEWGGRNTEAFF
TRBV9	TRBD1	TRBJ2-7	.	TGTGCCAGCAGCGTAGCTGGGACAGGTACCTACGAGCAGTACTTC	CASSVAGTGTYEQYF
TRBV5-4	.	TRBJ2-3	once	TGTGCCAGCAGCTTGCTAGAAGGCACAGATACGCAGTATTTT	CASSLLEGTDTQYF
TRBV4-1	.	TRBJ1-6	.	TGCGCCAGCAGCTCGACCCGGATTGATTCACCCCTCCACTTT	CASSSTRIDSPLHF
TRBV3-1	.	TRBJ1-2	many	TGTGCCAGCAGCGCGGCCTATGGCTACACCTTC	CASSAAYGYTF
TRBV9	.	TRBJ2-3	.	TGTGCCAGCAGCCTTGGGGGCGGGGGCGATACGCAGTATTTT	CASSLGGGGDTQYF
TRBV9	TRBD1	TRBJ2-7	.	TGTGCCAGCAGCGCCACAGGGGTTGAGCAGTACTTC	CASSATGVEQYF
TRBV19	.	TRBJ1-5	once	TGTGCCAGTAGGCCCTCCCTGGGCAATCAGCCCCAGCATTTT	CASRPSLGNQPQHF
TRBV15	.	TRBJ2-6	.	TGTGCCACCAGCAGAGACAGGCCTGGGGCCAACGTCCTGACTTTC	CATSRDRPGANVLTF
TRBV29-1	TRBD1	TRBJ2-7	few	TGCAGCGTGACAGGGGGTTACGAGCAGTACTTC	CSVTGGYEQYF
TRBV7-6	TRBD2	TRBJ2-5	many	TGTGCCAGCGGGACTAGCGGGAGTGATAGGGAGACCCAGTACTTC	CASGTSGSDRETQYF
TRBV20-1	TRBD2	TRBJ2-1	.	TGCAGTGCTGCCGGGGGAGCGGGAGGGTGGGGTGAGCAGTTCTTC	CSAAGGAGGWGEQFF
TRBV24-1	TRBD2	TRBJ2-1	many	TGTGCCACCAGTGAGGAGACTAGCGGGATAGGCAATGAGCAGTTCTTC	CATSEETSGIGNEQFF
TRBV10-1	.	TRBJ2-3	.	TGCGCCAGCAGTGAGTCGGTAGATACGCAGTATTTT	CASSESVDTQYF
TRBV24-1	TRBD2	TRBJ2-1	.	TGTGCCACCAGTGGACCGGGACTAGTCTCCTACAATGAGCAGTTCTTC	CATSGPGLVSYNEQFF
TRBV7-2	.	TRBJ1-3	many	TGTGCCAGCAGCTTAGCTGGAAACACCATATATTTT	CASSLAGNTIYF
TRBV12-3/TRBV12-4	.	TRBJ2-7	.	TGTGCCAGCAGTACAATGGGGGTCCACGAGCAGTACTTC	CASSTMGVHEQYF
TRBV18	.	TRBJ1-1	few	TGTGCCAGCTCAAGGGGGACGGAACCGCAGGCTTTCTTT	CASSRGTEPQAFF
TRBV7-2	.	TRBJ1-1	many	TGTGCCAGCAGCTTAAGTCCAATGAACACTGAAGCTTTCTTT	CASSLSPMNTEAFF
TRBV7-2	.	TRBJ2-5	.	TGTGCCAGCAGCCCCCGGACGACGAGTGGGGAGACCCAGTACTTC	CASSPRTTSGETQYF
TRBV20-1	TRBD1	TRBJ2-7	many	TGCAGTGCTGAGGACAGGGCCTCCTACGAGCAGTACTTC	CSAEDRASYEQYF
TRBV20-1	.	TRBJ1-2	few	TGCAGTGCTAACAAGGAGTATGGCTACACCTTC	CSANKEYGYTF
TRBV12-3/TRBV12-4	.	TRBJ1-5	once	TGTGCCAGCAGCTTATGGGTCAGGTGGGATCAGCCCCAGCATTTT	CASSLWVRWDQPQHF
TRBV18	.	TRBJ2-7	.	TGTGCCAGCTCACCGGATGTGACAGGCACCGAGCAGTACTTC	CASSPDVTGTEQYF
TRBV20-1	.	TRBJ2-7	.	TGCAGTGCTAGAGACCAGAGGTACGAGCAGTACTTC	CSARDQRYEQYF
TRBV9	TRBD1	TRBJ1-1	many	TGTGCCAGCAGCGTAGAGGGCAGGGGGCACCGGAACACTGAAGCTTTCTTT	CASSVEGRGHRNTEAFF
TRBV19	TRBD1	TRBJ2-4	.	TGTGCCAGTAGTCTATGGACAGGGTGGGACATTCAGTACTTC	CASSLWTGWDIQYF
TRBV18	TRBD1	TRBJ2-7	.	TGTGCCAGCTCACCACAAGACAGGGTATCCTACGAGCAGTACTTC	CASSPQDRVSYEQYF
TRBV6-5	.	TRBJ2-2	.	TGTGCCAGCAGTTACCAGGACACCGGGGAGCTGTTTTTT	CASSYQDTGELFF
TRBV7-7	.	TRBJ2-7	.	TGTGCCAGCAGCTTAGGGACTGGATCCTACGAGCAGTACTTC	CASSLGTGSYEQYF
TRBV19	.	TRBJ2-7	many	TGTGCCAGTAGTCAACCAGGGGAGTTGACCTACGAGCAGTACTTC	CASSQPGELTYEQYF